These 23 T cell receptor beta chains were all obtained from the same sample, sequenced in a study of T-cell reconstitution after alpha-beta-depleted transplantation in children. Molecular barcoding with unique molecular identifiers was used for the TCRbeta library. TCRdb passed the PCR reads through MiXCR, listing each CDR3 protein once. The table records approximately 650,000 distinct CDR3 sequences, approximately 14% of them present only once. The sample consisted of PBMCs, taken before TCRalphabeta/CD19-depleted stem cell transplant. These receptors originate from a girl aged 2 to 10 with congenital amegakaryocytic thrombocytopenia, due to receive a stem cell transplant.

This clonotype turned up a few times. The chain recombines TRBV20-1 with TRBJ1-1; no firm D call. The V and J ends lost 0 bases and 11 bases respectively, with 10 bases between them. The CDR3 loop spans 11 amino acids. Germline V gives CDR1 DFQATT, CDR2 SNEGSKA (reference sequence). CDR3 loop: CSARDPPLAFF. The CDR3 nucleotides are TGCAGTGCTAGAGATCCCCCCTTGGCTTTCTTT.

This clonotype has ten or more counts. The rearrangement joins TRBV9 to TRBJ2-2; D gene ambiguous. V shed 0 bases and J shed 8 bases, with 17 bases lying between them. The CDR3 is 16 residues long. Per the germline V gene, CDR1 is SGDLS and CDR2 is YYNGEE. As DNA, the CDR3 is TGTGCCAGCAGCGTAGGGTATGGAGTCCTCGCAGGGGAGCTGTTTTTT. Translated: CASSVGYGVLAGELFF.

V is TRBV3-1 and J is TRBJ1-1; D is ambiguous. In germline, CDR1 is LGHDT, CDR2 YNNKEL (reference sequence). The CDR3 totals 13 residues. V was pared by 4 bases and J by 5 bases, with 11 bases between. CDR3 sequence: CASSPIGRTEAFF. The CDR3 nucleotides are TGTGCCAGCAGCCCCATCGGGCGGACTGAAGCTTTCTTT.

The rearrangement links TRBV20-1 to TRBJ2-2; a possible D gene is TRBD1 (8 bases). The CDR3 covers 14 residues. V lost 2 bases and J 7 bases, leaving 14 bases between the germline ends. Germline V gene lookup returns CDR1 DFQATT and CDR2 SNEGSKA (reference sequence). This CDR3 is CSARKTGGGGELFF. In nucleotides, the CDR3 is TGCAGTGCTAGAAAAACAGGGGGGGGCGGGGAGCTGTTTTTT.

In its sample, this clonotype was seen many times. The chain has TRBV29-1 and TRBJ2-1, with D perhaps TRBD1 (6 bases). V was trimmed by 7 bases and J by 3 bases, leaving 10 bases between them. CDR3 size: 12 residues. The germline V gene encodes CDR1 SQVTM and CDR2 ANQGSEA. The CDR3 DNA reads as TGCAGCGCCGAGACAGGCTACAATGAGCAGTTCTTC. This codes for CSAETGYNEQFF.

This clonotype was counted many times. CDR3 region: CSARVRQNYGYTF. The CDR3 DNA reads as TGCAGTGCTAGAGTAAGGCAGAACTATGGCTACACCTTC. V is TRBV20-1 and J is TRBJ1-2, with D uncertain. The germline V and J ends were trimmed by 1 base and 2 bases, with 8 bases remaining between them. CDR3 length equals 13 residues. Germline lookup yields CDR1 DFQATT and CDR2 SNEGSKA (reference sequence).

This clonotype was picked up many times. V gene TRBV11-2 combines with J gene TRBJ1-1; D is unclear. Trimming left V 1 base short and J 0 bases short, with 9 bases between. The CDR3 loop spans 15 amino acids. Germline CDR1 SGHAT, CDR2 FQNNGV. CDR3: CASSLGRSMNTEAFF. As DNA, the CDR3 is TGTGCCAGCAGCTTAGGGCGGAGCATGAACACTGAAGCTTTCTTT. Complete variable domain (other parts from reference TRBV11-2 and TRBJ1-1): EAGVAQSPRYKIIEKRQSVAFWCNPISGHATLYWYQQILGQGPKLLIQFQNNGVVDDSQLPKDRFSAERLKGVDSTLKIQPAKLEDSAVYLCASSLGRSMNTEAFFGQGTRLTVV.

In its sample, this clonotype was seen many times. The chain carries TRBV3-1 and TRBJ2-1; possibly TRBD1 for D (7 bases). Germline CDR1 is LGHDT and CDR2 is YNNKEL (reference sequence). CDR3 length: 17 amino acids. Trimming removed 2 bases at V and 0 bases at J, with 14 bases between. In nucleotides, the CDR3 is TGTGCCAGCAGCCAAACAGGGGCTAGCGACTCCTACAATGAGCAGTTCTTC. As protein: CASSQTGASDSYNEQFF.

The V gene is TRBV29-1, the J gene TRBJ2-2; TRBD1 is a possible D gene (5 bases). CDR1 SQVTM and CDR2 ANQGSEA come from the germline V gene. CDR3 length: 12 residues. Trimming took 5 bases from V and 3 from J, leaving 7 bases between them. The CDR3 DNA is TGCAGCGTTCCCAGGGACACCGGGGAGCTGTTTTTT. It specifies CSVPRDTGELFF.

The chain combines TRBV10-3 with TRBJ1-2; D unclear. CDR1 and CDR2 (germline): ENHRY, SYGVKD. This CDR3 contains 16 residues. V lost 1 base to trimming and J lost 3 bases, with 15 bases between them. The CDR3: CAISELVAGKYYGYTF. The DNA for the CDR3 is TGTGCCATCAGTGAGTTGGTGGCCGGAAAGTACTATGGCTACACCTTC.

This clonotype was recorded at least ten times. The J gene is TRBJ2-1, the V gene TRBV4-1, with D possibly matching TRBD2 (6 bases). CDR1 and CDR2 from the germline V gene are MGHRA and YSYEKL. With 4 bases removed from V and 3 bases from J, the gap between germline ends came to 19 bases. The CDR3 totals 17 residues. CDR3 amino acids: CASSPIGGIGLYNEQFF. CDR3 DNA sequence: TGCGCCAGCAGCCCCATTGGCGGGATTGGGCTCTACAATGAGCAGTTCTTC.

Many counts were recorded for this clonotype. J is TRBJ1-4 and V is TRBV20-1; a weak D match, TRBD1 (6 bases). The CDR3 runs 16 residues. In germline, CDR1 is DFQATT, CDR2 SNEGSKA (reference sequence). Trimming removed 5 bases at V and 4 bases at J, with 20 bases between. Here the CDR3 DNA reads TGCAGTGCTCTCCTCGGGACATTGCTTAATAATGAAAAACTGTTTTTT. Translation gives CSALLGTLLNNEKLFF.

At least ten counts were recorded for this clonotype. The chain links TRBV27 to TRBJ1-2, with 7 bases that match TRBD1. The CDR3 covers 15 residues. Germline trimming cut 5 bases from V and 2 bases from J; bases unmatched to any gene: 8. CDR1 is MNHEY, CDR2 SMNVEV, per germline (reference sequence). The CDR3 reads CASSPRDRDNYGYTF. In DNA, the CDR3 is TGTGCCAGCAGTCCCAGAGACAGGGACAACTATGGCTACACCTTC.

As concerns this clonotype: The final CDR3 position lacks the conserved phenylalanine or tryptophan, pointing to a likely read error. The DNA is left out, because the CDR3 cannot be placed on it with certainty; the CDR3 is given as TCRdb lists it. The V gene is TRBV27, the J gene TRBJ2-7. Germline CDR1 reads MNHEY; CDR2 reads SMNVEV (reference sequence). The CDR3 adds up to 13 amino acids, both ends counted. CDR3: CASSLGVSYEQDL.

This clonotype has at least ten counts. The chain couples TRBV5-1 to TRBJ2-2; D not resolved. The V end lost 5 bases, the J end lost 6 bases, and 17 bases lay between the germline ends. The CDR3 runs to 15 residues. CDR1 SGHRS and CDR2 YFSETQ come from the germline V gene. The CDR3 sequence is CASRTGPRKSGELFF. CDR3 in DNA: TGCGCCAGCAGGACGGGCCCTAGGAAGTCCGGGGAGCTGTTTTTT.

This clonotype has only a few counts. The DNA of the CDR3 is TGCGCCAGCAGCGTTTTTTTGAGACTAGCGGCTTACAATGAGCAGTTCTTC. It codes for CASSVFLRLAAYNEQFF. This chain uses TRBV5-1 with TRBJ2-1, with TRBD2 matching over 9 bases. Per germline, CDR1 SGHRS and CDR2 YFSETQ. After removal of 4 bases from V and 4 bases from J, the junction contained 12 bases not matched to a gene. There are 17 residues in the CDR3.

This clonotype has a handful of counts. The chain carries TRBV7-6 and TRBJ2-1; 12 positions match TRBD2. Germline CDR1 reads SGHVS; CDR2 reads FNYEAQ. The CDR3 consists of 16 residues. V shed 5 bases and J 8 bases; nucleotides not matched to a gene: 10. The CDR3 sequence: CASSPGPLAGGYEQFF. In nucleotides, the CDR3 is TGTGCCAGCAGCCCTGGCCCACTAGCGGGAGGTTATGAGCAGTTCTTC.

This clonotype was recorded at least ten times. CDR3 DNA sequence: TGTGCCAGCAACAGACTTGTCTCAAACACAGATACGCAGTATTTT. Translated: CASNRLVSNTDTQYF. The V gene is TRBV7-8, the J gene TRBJ2-3; D not certain. The CDR3 extends over 15 amino acids. V gave up 7 bases and J gave up 2 bases, with 16 bases separating them. Germline values: CDR1 SGHVS, CDR2 FQNEAQ.

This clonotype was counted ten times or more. The CDR3 region is CASSLYSGELFF. The CDR3, as DNA: TGTGCCAGCAGCTTGTACTCCGGGGAGCTGTTTTTT. The chain joins TRBV5-6 to TRBJ2-2; D is uncertain. Looked up from germline, CDR1 is SGHDT and CDR2 is YYEEEE. CDR3 length: 12 amino acids. The V end lost 1 base, the J end lost 6 bases, and 4 bases lay between the germline ends.

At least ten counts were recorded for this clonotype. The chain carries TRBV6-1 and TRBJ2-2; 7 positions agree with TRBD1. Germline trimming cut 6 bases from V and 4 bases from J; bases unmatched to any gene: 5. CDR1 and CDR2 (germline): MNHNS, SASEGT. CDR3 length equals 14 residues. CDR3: CASRDRRSTGELFF. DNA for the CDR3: TGTGCCAGCAGGGACAGGAGATCCACCGGGGAGCTGTTTTTT.

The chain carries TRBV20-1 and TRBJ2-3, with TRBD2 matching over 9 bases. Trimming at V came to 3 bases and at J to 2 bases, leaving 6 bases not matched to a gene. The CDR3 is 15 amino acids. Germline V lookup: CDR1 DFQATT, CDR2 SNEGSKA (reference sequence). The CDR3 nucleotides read TGCAGTGCTAGTAGGGCGGGAGGGTCCACAGATACGCAGTATTTT. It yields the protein CSASRAGGSTDTQYF.

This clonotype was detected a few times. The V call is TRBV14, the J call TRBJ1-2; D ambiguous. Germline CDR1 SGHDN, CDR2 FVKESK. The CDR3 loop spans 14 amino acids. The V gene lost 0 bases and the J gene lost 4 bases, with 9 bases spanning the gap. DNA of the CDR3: TGTGCCAGCAGCCAAGACTTCGCGGGCTATGGCTACACCTTC. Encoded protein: CASSQDFAGYGYTF. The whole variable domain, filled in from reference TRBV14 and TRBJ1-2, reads EAGVTQFPSHSVIEKGQTVTLRCDPISGHDNLYWYRRVMGKEIKFLLHFVKESKQDESGMPNNRFLAERTGGTYSTLKVQPAELEDSGVYFCASSQDFAGYGYTFGSGTRLTVV.

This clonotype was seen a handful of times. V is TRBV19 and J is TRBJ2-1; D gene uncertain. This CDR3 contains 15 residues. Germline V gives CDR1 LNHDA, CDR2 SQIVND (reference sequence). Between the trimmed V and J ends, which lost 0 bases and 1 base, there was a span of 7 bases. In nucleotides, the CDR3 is TGTGCCAGTAGTATAGACACTCATTCCTACAATGAGCAGTTCTTC. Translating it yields CASSIDTHSYNEQFF.